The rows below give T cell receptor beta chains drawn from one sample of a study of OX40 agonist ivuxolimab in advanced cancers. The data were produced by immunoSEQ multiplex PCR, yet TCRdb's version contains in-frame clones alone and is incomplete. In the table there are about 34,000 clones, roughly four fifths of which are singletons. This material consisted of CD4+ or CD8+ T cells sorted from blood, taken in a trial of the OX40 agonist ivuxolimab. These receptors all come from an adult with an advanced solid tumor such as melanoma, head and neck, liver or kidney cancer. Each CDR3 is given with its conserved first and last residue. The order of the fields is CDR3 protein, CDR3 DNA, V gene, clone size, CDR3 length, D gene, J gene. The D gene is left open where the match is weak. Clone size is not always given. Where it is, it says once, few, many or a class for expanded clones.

CDR3aa: CASSLAQGVKPQHF; CDR3nt: TGTGCCAGCAGCTTAGCCCAGGGTGTAAAGCCCCAGCATTTT; v_gene: TRBV7-8; abundance: NA; len: 14; d_gene: NA; j_gene: TRBJ1-5
CDR3aa: CASSWETGAARFNEQFF; CDR3nt: TGTGCCAGCAGTTGGGAGACAGGGGCCGCACGGTTCAATGAGCAGTTCTTC; v_gene: TRBV27; abundance: few; len: 17; d_gene: TRBD1; j_gene: TRBJ2-1
CDR3aa: CSVEKSSQREQYF; CDR3nt: TGCAGCGTTGAAAAATCGTCTCAAAGGGAGCAGTACTTC; v_gene: TRBV29-1; abundance: NA; len: 13; d_gene: NA; j_gene: TRBJ2-7
CDR3aa: CASSVDLGQGYTF; CDR3nt: TGTGCCAGCAGCGTAGATTTAGGCCAAGGCTACACCTTC; v_gene: TRBV9; abundance: NA; len: 13; d_gene: NA; j_gene: TRBJ1-2
CDR3aa: CASSPSDTEAFF; CDR3nt: TGTGCCAGCAGCCCTTCAGACACTGAAGCTTTCTTT; v_gene: TRBV7-2; abundance: NA; len: 12; d_gene: NA; j_gene: TRBJ1-1
CDR3aa: CASSGTGGGETQYF; CDR3nt: TGTGCCTCCTCCGGGACCGGGGGTGGTGAGACCCAGTACTTC; v_gene: TRBV10-3; abundance: NA; len: 14; d_gene: NA; j_gene: TRBJ2-5
CDR3aa: CASSLEANRVQYF; CDR3nt: TGCGCCAGCAGCTTGGAGGCAAATCGGGTGCAGTACTTC; v_gene: TRBV5-1; abundance: NA; len: 13; d_gene: NA; j_gene: TRBJ2-7
CDR3aa: CASSEMTTPNYGYTF; CDR3nt: TGTGCCAGCAGTGAAATGACCACCCCTAACTATGGCTACACCTTC; v_gene: TRBV2; abundance: NA; len: 15; d_gene: NA; j_gene: TRBJ1-2
CDR3aa: CASSADSLAKNIQYF; CDR3nt: TGTGCCAGCAGCGCCGACAGCTTAGCCAAAAACATTCAGTACTTC; v_gene: TRBV9; abundance: NA; len: 15; d_gene: NA; j_gene: TRBJ2-4
CDR3aa: CASSIDSSSGYTF; CDR3nt: TGTGCCAGCAGCATCGACAGTTCGAGTGGCTACACCTTC; v_gene: TRBV6-4; abundance: NA; len: 13; d_gene: NA; j_gene: TRBJ1-2
CDR3aa: CASREGGMNTEAFF; CDR3nt: TGTGCCAGCAGGGAGGGGGGCATGAACACTGAAGCTTTCTTT; v_gene: TRBV7-8; abundance: once; len: 14; d_gene: NA; j_gene: TRBJ1-1
CDR3aa: CASSQVVRTSGRYTQYF; CDR3nt: TGCGCCAGCAGCCAAGTGGTAAGGACTAGCGGGAGATATACGCAGTATTTT; v_gene: TRBV4-1; abundance: NA; len: 17; d_gene: TRBD2; j_gene: TRBJ2-3
CDR3aa: CASSILTGGDYGYTF; CDR3nt: TGTGCCAGTAGTATCCTAACAGGGGGTGACTATGGCTACACCTTC; v_gene: TRBV19; abundance: NA; len: 15; d_gene: TRBD1; j_gene: TRBJ1-2
CDR3aa: CASSLERGAGNEQYF; CDR3nt: TGTGCCAGCAGCTTAGAACGAGGGGCGGGAAACGAGCAGTACTTC; v_gene: TRBV7-9; abundance: NA; len: 15; d_gene: NA; j_gene: TRBJ2-7
CDR3aa: CASSFGLNYNEQFF; CDR3nt: TGTGCCAGCAGCTTCGGACTAAACTACAATGAGCAGTTCTTC; v_gene: TRBV7-2; abundance: NA; len: 14; d_gene: NA; j_gene: TRBJ2-1
CDR3aa: CASSFLLAGGRPATQYF; CDR3nt: TGTGCCAGCAGCTTTTTACTAGCGGGGGGGCGACCGGCGACCCAGTACTTC; v_gene: TRBV7-2; abundance: NA; len: 17; d_gene: TRBD2; j_gene: TRBJ2-5
CDR3aa: CASSQTTGGHGYTF; CDR3nt: TGCGCCAGCAGCCAGACTACAGGGGGCCATGGCTACACCTTC; v_gene: TRBV5-1; abundance: NA; len: 14; d_gene: TRBD1; j_gene: TRBJ1-2
CDR3aa: CASSIEEGVDTEAFF; CDR3nt: TGTGCCAGTAGTATCGAGGAGGGGGTTGACACTGAAGCTTTCTTT; v_gene: TRBV19; abundance: NA; len: 15; d_gene: NA; j_gene: TRBJ1-1
CDR3aa: CASSSTGLQGEAFF; CDR3nt: TGTGCCAGCAGCAGTACAGGTCTTCAAGGTGAAGCTTTCTTT; v_gene: TRBV11-1; abundance: NA; len: 14; d_gene: NA; j_gene: TRBJ1-1
CDR3aa: CASSVPTGAAETQYF; CDR3nt: TGTGCCAGCAGCGTCCCGACAGGGGCGGCGGAGACCCAGTACTTC; v_gene: TRBV7-9; abundance: NA; len: 15; d_gene: TRBD1; j_gene: TRBJ2-5
CDR3aa: CASSLAEAKSYEQYF; CDR3nt: TGTGCCAGCAGCCTCGCCGAAGCGAAGAGTTACGAGCAGTACTTC; v_gene: TRBV7-8; abundance: few; len: 15; d_gene: NA; j_gene: TRBJ2-7
CDR3aa: CASSAWGSGSTDTQYF; CDR3nt: TGTGCCAGCAGCGCTTGGGGGAGCGGCAGCACAGATACGCAGTATTTT; v_gene: TRBV9; abundance: NA; len: 16; d_gene: NA; j_gene: TRBJ2-3
CDR3aa: CASSLAGGADEQYF; CDR3nt: TGTGCCAGCAGCTTAGCAGGGGGGGCCGACGAGCAGTACTTC; v_gene: TRBV11-2; abundance: NA; len: 14; d_gene: NA; j_gene: TRBJ2-7
CDR3aa: CASSLVPTPYNEQFF; CDR3nt: TGTGCCAGCAGCTTAGTACCAACTCCCTACAATGAGCAGTTCTTC; v_gene: TRBV11-2; abundance: NA; len: 15; d_gene: NA; j_gene: TRBJ2-1
CDR3aa: CAISPGEGPYGYTF; CDR3nt: TGTGCCATCAGCCCTGGGGAGGGTCCCTATGGCTACACCTTC; v_gene: TRBV10-3; abundance: NA; len: 14; d_gene: NA; j_gene: TRBJ1-2
CDR3aa: CASSGNRNQPQHF; CDR3nt: TGTGCCAGCAGCGGGAACCGGAATCAGCCCCAGCATTTT; v_gene: TRBV7-8; abundance: NA; len: 13; d_gene: NA; j_gene: TRBJ1-5
CDR3aa: CAIRPGTGGDYGYTF; CDR3nt: TGTGCCATCAGACCGGGGACAGGGGGTGACTATGGCTACACCTTC; v_gene: TRBV10-3; abundance: NA; len: 15; d_gene: TRBD1; j_gene: TRBJ1-2
CDR3aa: CASSLDLATNEKLFF; CDR3nt: TGTGCCAGCAGCCTGGACCTTGCAACTAATGAAAAACTGTTTTTT; v_gene: TRBV7-2; abundance: NA; len: 15; d_gene: NA; j_gene: TRBJ1-4
CDR3aa: CASTLRTWGGVDTQYF; CDR3nt: TGTGCCAGCACCCTACGAACTTGGGGGGGCGTAGATACGCAGTATTTT; v_gene: TRBV7-2; abundance: NA; len: 16; d_gene: NA; j_gene: TRBJ2-3